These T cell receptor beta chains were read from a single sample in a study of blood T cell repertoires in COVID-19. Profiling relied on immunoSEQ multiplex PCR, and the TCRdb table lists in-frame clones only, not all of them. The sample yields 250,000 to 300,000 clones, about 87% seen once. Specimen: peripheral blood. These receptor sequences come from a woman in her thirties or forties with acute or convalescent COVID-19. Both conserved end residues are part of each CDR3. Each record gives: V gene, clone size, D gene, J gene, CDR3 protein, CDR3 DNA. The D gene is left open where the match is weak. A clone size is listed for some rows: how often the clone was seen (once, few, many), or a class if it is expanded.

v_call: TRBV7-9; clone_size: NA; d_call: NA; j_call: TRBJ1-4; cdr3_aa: CASSPNSLSSNEKLFF; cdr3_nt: TGTGCCAGCAGCCCCAACTCACTGTCCTCTAATGAAAAACTGTTTTTT
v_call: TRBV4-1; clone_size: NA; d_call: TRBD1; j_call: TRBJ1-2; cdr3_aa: CASSQNRGLPNGYTF; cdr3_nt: TGCGCCAGCAGCCAAAACAGGGGGCTACCTAATGGCTACACCTTC
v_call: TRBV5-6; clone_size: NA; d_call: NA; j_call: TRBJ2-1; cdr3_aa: CASSSDSYNEQFF; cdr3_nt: TGTGCCAGCAGCTCGGACAGCTACAATGAGCAGTTCTTC
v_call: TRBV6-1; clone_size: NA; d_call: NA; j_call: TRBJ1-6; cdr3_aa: CASSDDTGSYNSPLHF; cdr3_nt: TGTGCCAGCAGTGACGACACCGGCTCCTATAATTCACCCCTCCACTTT
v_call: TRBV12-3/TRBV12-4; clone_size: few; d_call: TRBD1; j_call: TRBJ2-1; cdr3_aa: CASSFRGPKQFF; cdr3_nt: TGTGCCAGCAGTTTTAGGGGGCCCAAGCAGTTCTTC
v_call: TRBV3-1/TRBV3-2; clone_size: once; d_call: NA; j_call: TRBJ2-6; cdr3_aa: CASSQELVAGANVLTF; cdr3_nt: TGTGCCAGCAGCCAAGAACTAGTAGCCGGGGCCAACGTCCTGACTTTC
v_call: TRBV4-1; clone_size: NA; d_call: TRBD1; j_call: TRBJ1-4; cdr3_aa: CASSHPKGQGARDGEKLFF; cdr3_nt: TGCGCCAGCAGCCACCCCAAGGGACAGGGGGCGCGAGATGGCGAAAAACTGTTTTTT
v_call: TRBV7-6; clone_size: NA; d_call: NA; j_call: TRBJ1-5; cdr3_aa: CASSPLVGESNQPQHF; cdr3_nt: TGTGCCAGCAGCCCCCTGGTTGGGGAGAGCAATCAGCCCCAGCATTTT
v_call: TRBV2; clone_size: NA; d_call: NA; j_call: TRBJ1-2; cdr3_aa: CASSVGGGYGYTF; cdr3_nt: TGTGCCAGCAGTGTCGGGGGGGGCTATGGCTACACCTTC
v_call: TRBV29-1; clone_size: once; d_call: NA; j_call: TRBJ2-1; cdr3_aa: CSVDAVYNEQFF; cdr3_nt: TGCAGCGTTGATGCGGTCTACAATGAGCAGTTCTTC
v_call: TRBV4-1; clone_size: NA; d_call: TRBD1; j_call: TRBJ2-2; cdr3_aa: CASSQVDRAGTTGELFF; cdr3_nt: TGCGCCAGCAGCCAAGTAGACAGGGCAGGGACCACCGGGGAGCTGTTTTTT
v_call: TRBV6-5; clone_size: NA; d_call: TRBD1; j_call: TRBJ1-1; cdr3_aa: CASRDRVPGGEAFF; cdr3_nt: TGTGCCAGCAGGGACAGGGTTCCGGGTGGTGAAGCTTTCTTT
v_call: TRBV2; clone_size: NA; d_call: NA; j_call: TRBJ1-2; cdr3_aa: CASRAGDGYTF; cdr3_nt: TGTGCCAGCAGGGCAGGGGATGGCTACACCTTC
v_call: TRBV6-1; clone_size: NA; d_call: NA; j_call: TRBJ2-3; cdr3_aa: CASSEGTSSDTQYF; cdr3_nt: TGTGCCAGCAGTGAGGGTACTAGCTCAGATACGCAGTATTTT
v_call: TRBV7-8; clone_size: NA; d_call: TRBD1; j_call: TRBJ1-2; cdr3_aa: CASSSRATGTAYGYTF; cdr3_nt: TGTGCCAGCAGCTCAAGGGCCACCGGGACAGCATATGGCTACACCTTC
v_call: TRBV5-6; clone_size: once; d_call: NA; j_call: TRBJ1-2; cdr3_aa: CASRETGINYGYTF; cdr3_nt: TGTGCCAGCAGGGAGACCGGCATCAACTATGGCTACACCTTC
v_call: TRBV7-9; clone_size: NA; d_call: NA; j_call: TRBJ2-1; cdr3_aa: CATSRGDEQFF; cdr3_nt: TGTGCCACCTCCAGGGGGGATGAGCAGTTCTTC
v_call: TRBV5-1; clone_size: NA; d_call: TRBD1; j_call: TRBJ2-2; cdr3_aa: CASSTGRTGGESTGELFF; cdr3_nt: TGCGCCAGCAGCACCGGGCGGACAGGGGGGGAGAGCACCGGGGAGCTGTTTTTT
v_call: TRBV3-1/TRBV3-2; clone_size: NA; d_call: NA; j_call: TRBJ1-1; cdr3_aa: CASSDSGRRTEAFF; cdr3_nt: TGTGCCAGCAGCGATTCAGGCAGGAGGACTGAAGCTTTCTTT
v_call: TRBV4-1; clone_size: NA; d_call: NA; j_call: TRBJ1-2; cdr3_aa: CASSQDLGRGNGYTF; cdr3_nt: TGCGCCAGCAGCCAAGATCTGGGGAGGGGGAATGGCTACACCTTC
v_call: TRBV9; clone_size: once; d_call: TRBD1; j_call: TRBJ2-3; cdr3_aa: CASSIGGAPTDTQYF; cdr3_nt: TGTGCCAGCAGCATAGGGGGCGCGCCCACAGATACGCAGTATTTT
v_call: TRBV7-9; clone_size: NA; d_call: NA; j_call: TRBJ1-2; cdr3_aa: CASSLEAGLNYGYTF; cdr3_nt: TGTGCCAGCAGCTTAGAGGCAGGATTAAACTATGGCTACACCTTC
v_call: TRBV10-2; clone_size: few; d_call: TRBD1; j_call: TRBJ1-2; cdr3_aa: CASSSRNRGAYGYTF; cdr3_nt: TGCGCCAGCAGCAGTAGGAACAGGGGAGCCTATGGCTACACCTTC
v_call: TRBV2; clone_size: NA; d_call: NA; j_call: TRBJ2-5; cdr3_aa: CASRRRVQETQYF; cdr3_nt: TGTGCCAGCAGACGGAGGGTCCAAGAGACCCAGTACTTC
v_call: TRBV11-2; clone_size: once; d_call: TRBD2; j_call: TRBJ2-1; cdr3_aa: CASSFNLAGGRDEQFF; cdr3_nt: TGTGCCAGCAGCTTTAACCTAGCGGGGGGGAGGGATGAGCAGTTCTTC
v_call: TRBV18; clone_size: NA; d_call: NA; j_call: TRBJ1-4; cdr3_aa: CASSLSVANEKLFF; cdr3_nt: TGTGCCAGCTCCCTCTCGGTAGCAAATGAAAAACTGTTTTTT
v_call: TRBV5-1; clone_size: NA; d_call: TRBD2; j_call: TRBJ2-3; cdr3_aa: CASSTRTSGVADTQYF; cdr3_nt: TGCGCCAGCAGCACCCGGACTAGCGGGGTAGCAGATACGCAGTATTTT
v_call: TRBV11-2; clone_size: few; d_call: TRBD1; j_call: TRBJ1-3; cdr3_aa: CASSTGGGNTIYF; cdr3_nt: TGTGCCAGTTCCACAGGGGGTGGAAACACCATATATTTT
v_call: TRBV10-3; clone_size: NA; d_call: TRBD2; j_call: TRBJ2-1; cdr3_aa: CAISTSGNEQFF; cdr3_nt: TGTGCCATCAGTACTAGCGGCAATGAGCAGTTCTTC
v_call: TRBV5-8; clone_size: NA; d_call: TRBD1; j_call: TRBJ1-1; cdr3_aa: CASSRQGNTEAFF; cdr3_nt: TGTGCCAGCAGCAGACAGGGGAACACTGAAGCTTTCTTT
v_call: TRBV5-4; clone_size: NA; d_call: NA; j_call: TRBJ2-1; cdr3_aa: CASSVLIDSYNEQFF; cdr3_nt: TGTGCCAGCAGCGTACTTATCGACTCCTACAATGAGCAGTTCTTC
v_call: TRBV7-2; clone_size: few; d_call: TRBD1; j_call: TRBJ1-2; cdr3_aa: CASSVPDRGVDGYTF; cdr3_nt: TGTGCCAGCAGCGTTCCGGACAGGGGCGTTGATGGCTACACCTTC
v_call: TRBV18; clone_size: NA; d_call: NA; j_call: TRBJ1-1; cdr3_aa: CASSLSFDTEAFF; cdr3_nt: TGTGCCAGCTCACTCTCTTTCGACACTGAAGCTTTCTTT
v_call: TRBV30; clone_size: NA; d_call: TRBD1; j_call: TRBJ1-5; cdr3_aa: CAWSDGQGRSQPQHF; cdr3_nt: TGTGCCTGGAGTGATGGACAGGGAAGGTCTCAGCCCCAGCATTTT
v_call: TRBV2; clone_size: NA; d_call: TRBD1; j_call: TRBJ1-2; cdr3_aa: CASSDDRAGYTF; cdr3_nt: TGTGCCAGCAGCGATGACAGGGCTGGCTACACCTTC
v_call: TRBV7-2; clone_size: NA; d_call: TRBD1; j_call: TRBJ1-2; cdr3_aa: CASSSLQGQGFYGYTF; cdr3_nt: TGTGCCAGCAGCTCCCTACAGGGACAGGGTTTCTATGGCTACACCTTC
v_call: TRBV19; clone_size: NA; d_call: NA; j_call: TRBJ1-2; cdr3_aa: CASSRSFVTVGHYGYTF; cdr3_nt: TGTGCCAGTAGTAGGTCTTTTGTCACGGTGGGACATTATGGCTACACCTTC
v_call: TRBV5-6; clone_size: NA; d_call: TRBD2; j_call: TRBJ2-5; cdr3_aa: CASSFSGPQETQYF; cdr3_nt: TGTGCCAGCAGCTTTAGCGGGCCTCAAGAGACCCAGTACTTC
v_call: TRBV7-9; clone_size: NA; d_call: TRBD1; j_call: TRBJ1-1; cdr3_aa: CASSVSGQGSTEAFF; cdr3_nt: TGTGCCAGCAGCGTCTCCGGACAGGGGAGCACTGAAGCTTTCTTT
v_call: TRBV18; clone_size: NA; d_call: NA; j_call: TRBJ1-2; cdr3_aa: CASSPAGNYGYTF; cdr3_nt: TGTGCCAGCTCACCGGCAGGAAACTATGGCTACACCTTC
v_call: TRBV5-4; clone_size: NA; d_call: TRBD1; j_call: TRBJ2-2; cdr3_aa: CASNKFTGGNTGELFF; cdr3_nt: TGTGCCAGCAACAAATTCACAGGGGGCAACACCGGGGAGCTGTTTTTT
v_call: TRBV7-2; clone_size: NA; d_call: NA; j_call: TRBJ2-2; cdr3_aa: CASSFVTGIDGELFF; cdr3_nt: TGTGCCAGCAGCTTCGTAACAGGGATAGACGGGGAGCTGTTTTTT
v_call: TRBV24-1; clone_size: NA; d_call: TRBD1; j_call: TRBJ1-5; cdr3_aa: CATSGRTGSNQPQHF; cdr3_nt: TGTGCCACCAGTGGTCGGACAGGTAGCAATCAGCCCCAGCATTTT
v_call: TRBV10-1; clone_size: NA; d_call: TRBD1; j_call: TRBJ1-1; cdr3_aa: CASSQGADTEAFF; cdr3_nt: TGCGCCAGCAGCCAGGGGGCGGACACTGAAGCTTTCTTT
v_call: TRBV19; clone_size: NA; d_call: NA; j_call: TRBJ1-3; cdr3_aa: CASSADSGNTIYF; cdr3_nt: TGTGCCAGTAGTGCAGACTCTGGAAACACCATATATTTT
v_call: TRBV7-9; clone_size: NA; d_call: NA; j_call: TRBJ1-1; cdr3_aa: CASSLSGQAFF; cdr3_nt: TGTGCCAGCAGCTTATCAGGCCAAGCTTTCTTT
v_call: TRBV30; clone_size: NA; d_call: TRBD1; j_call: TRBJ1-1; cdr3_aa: CAWNNMDRTEAFF; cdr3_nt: TGTGCCTGGAATAACATGGACAGGACTGAAGCTTTCTTT
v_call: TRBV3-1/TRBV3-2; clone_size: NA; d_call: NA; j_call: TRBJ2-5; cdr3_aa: CASSHLRIKETQYF; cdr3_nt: TGTGCCAGCAGCCACCTCAGGATTAAAGAGACCCAGTACTTC
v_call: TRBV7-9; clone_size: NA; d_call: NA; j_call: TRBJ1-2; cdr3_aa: CASSTPRQSSYYGYTF; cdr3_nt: TGTGCCAGCAGCACCCCGAGACAGAGTTCTTACTATGGCTACACCTTC
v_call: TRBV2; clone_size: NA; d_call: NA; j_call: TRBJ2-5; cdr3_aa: CAREGARWQETQYF; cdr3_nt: TGTGCCAGGGAAGGGGCTAGATGGCAAGAGACCCAGTACTTC
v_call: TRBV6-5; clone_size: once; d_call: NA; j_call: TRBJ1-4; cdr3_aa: CASSYSGRQNEKLFF; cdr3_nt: TGTGCCAGCAGTTACTCGGGCCGGCAGAATGAAAAACTGTTTTTT
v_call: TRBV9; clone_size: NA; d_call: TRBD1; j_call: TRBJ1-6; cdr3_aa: CASSVVDRGNSPLHF; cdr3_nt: TGTGCCAGCAGCGTAGTAGACAGGGGGAATTCACCCCTCCACTTT
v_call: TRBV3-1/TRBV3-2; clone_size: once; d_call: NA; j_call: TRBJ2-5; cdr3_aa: CASSGDRTTGLQETQYF; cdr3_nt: TGTGCCAGCAGCGGTGATAGGACTACGGGGCTCCAAGAGACCCAGTACTTC
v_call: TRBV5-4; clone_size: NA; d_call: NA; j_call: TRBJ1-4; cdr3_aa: CASSLRLGGALEKLFF; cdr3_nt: TGTGCCAGCAGCTTGAGGCTGGGGGGGGCGCTTGAAAAACTGTTTTTT